The T cell receptor (beta chain) described here comes from a study of a mutant IDH1 vaccine in newly diagnosed glioma. About the research overall: Patients had eight vaccinations, in weeks 1, 3, 5, 7, 11, 15, 19 and 23. Whole-study results and caveats: Seemingly, pseudoprogression had no relation to changes in the top peripheral T cell clonotypes.

This clone was counted once. The antigen remains undetermined. Some clones are missing from TCRdb's copy, which holds only in-frame ones; the method was immunoSEQ multiplex PCR. The sample records some 80,000 clones, about 85% being singletons. Germline V gene data show CDR1 as LNHNV and CDR2 as YYDKDF (reference sequence). V was clipped by 8 bases and J by 0 bases, with 11 bases between them. The CDR3 consists of 13 residues. Stated time point: week 23, last vaccination. Vaccine doses each comprised 300 ug of mutant IDH1 20-mer peptide, with topical imiquimod. The chain carries TRBV15 and TRBJ2-7, with no clear D. The clonotype originates from a woman between 50 and 59 years old with glioma. The source was PBMCs, collected from a glioma patient whose treatment included an IDH1 peptide vaccine. In DNA form, the CDR3 reads TGTGCCACCGCCGGCGATAGCTCCTACGAGCAGTACTTC. This codes for CATAGDSSYEQYF.